The next 31 T cell receptor beta chains were all read from a single sample in a study of T cells in Graves' hyperthyroidism and ophthalmopathy (dated by TCRdb to about 2019). Library method: multiplex PCR. This sample was sequenced with an Illumina HiSeq 2000. The TCR beta CDR3 regions were amplified from the RNA transcripts. The first round of RT-PCR for the TCR CDR3 was performed with the HTBI primer set and the Qiagen OneStep RT-PCR kit. Starting from the raw public reads, TCRdb applied fastp trimming at Q25, assembled clones with MiXCR and retained in-frame beta chains. Rows with a matching CDR3 protein are joined into one entry that keeps the most common DNA and genes. Present in this sample are around 600,000 distinct CDR3 sequences, about 14% of which were seen just once. 7.1% of the sample goes to the ten largest clones. Sequenced input: blood. These receptors were collected from a woman between 18 and 29 years old with Graves' ophthalmopathy.

DNA of the CDR3: TGTGCCACCAGTGCCTTCAGGGGGGATCCCCGGGGTAGAGATACGCAGTATTTT. It yields the protein CATSAFRGDPRGRDTQYF. V and J are TRBV24-1 and TRBJ2-3; possibly TRBD1 for D (7 bases). V lost 5 bases, J lost 5 bases, and 25 bases lay in between. Germline loops: CDR1 KGHDR, CDR2 SFDVKD. The CDR3 length is 18 residues.

Ten or more counts support this clonotype. CDR3: CASSLEARGGFEAFF. The CDR3, as DNA: TGTGCCAGCAGCTTAGAGGCCAGGGGGGGTTTTGAAGCTTTCTTT. The rearrangement uses TRBV11-2 and TRBJ1-1; TRBD1 agrees at 7 bases. The germline V gene encodes CDR1 SGHAT and CDR2 FQNNGV. The CDR3 runs to 15 residues. Losses at the gene ends were 0 bases for V and 7 bases for J; bases not matched to a gene: 8. The whole variable domain, remainder taken from reference TRBV11-2 and TRBJ1-1, is EAGVAQSPRYKIIEKRQSVAFWCNPISGHATLYWYQQILGQGPKLLIQFQNNGVVDDSQLPKDRFSAERLKGVDSTLKIQPAKLEDSAVYLCASSLEARGGFEAFFGQGTRLTVV.

This clonotype was counted many times. The chain joins TRBV29-1 to TRBJ2-1; TRBD1 matches 11 bases. Germline values: CDR1 SQVTM, CDR2 ANQGSEA. The CDR3 is 15 amino acids. J gave up 3 bases and V 2 bases, and 3 bases lay outside the gene matches. CDR3 DNA: TGCAGCGTTGAAAGAGGGACAGGGGGCTACAATGAGCAGTTCTTC. This sequence encodes CSVERGTGGYNEQFF.

On this clonotype: Compared with germline, one end of the junction differs, possibly owing to a read error. The rearrangement links TRBV18 to TRBJ1-1; D perhaps matches TRBD1 (6 bases). This CDR3 is built from 11 residues. Germline lookup yields CDR1 KGHSH and CDR2 LQKENI. CDR3 sequence reads: CVSSGGPEAFF. CDR3 nucleotides: TGTGTCAGCTCTGGGGGCCCTGAAGCTTTCTTT.

The gene calls are TRBV29-1 and TRBJ1-4, with 10 bases matching TRBD1. The length of the CDR3 is 13 residues. Germline V CDR1 and CDR2: SQVTM, ANQGSEA. Trimming at V came to 7 bases and at J to 7 bases, leaving 6 bases not matched to a gene. As DNA, the CDR3 is TGCAGCGCTAGGGGACAGGGGCGTGAAAAACTGTTTTTT. Its protein product is CSARGQGREKLFF.

This clonotype was seen a handful of times. The junction departs from the called germline gene at one end, perhaps through a read error. CDR3 bases: TGCAGTGCCAGAGGTTTGACAGGTGCTAACTATGGCTACACCTTC. As protein: CSARGLTGANYGYTF. The gene calls are TRBV20-1 and TRBJ1-2; D may be TRBD1 (6 bases). The CDR3 runs 15 residues. Germline V gene sequence: CDR1 DFQATT, CDR2 SNEGSKA (reference sequence).

Ten or more counts support this clonotype. The chain has TRBV28 and TRBJ2-7; 8 nucleotides agree with TRBD2. J was trimmed by 0 bases and V by 6 bases; bases with no gene match: 7. The CDR3 is 15 amino acids. Germline CDR1 reads MDHEN; CDR2 reads SYDVKM. Here the CDR3 reads CASRLTSASSYEQYF. In DNA, the CDR3 is TGTGCCAGCAGACTGACTAGCGCGAGCTCCTACGAGCAGTACTTC.

The chain couples TRBV27 to TRBJ2-2, with 9 bases lining up with TRBD1. V trimming: 6 bases; J trimming: 3 bases; junction bases outside the gene matches: 8. The CDR3 covers 16 residues. CDR1 MNHEY and CDR2 SMNVEV come from the germline V gene (reference sequence). The CDR3 sequence is CASSVRGQGYTGELFF. The CDR3 region has the DNA TGTGCCAGCAGCGTGAGGGGACAGGGATACACCGGGGAGCTGTTTTTT.

The sample holds a few counts of this clonotype. The J gene is TRBJ2-5, the V gene TRBV7-3; a weak D match, TRBD2 (8 bases). V shed 5 bases and J shed 5 bases, with 21 bases lying between them. This CDR3 is 16 amino acids long. Germline assignment: CDR1 SGHTA and CDR2 FQGTGA. The CDR3 coding sequence is TGTGCCAGCAGCCCAGGGGGAGCGGGAGTGGGGGAGACCCAGTACTTC. Encoded protein: CASSPGGAGVGETQYF.

V and J are TRBV6-1 and TRBJ2-5, with 9 positions matching TRBD1. Unmatched junction bases numbered 3, after V lost 2 bases and J lost 2 bases. The CDR3 runs to 15 residues. The germline V gene encodes CDR1 MNHNS and CDR2 SASEGT. The CDR3 reads CASSESGTGQETQYF. The CDR3 DNA reads TGTGCCAGCAGTGAATCCGGGACAGGGCAAGAGACCCAGTACTTC.

This chain joins TRBV20-1 and TRBJ2-7; D unclear. V shed 0 bases and J shed 4 bases, with 10 bases lying between them. Germline V gives CDR1 DFQATT, CDR2 SNEGSKA (reference sequence). The CDR3 contains 13 residues. The CDR3 nucleotides are TGCAGTGCTAGAGATCTCCTGCCTTACGAGCAGTACTTC. The encoded protein is CSARDLLPYEQYF.

This clonotype was seen more than once but under ten times. The V and J genes are TRBV27 and TRBJ2-1; TRBD2 aligns across 10 bases. V was clipped by 5 bases and J by 6 bases; unmatched bases: 10. The CDR3 spans 16 residues. Germline CDR1 and CDR2: MNHEY and SMNVEV (reference sequence). The CDR3 sequence is CASSRYGTSASNEQFF. The CDR3 region has the DNA TGTGCCAGCAGTCGATACGGGACTAGCGCTTCCAATGAGCAGTTCTTC.

The rearrangement links TRBV30 to TRBJ2-7; possible D gene TRBD1, 6 bases. The CDR3 covers 13 residues. The V gene's germline CDR1 is GTSNPN and CDR2 SVGIG (reference sequence). With 4 bases removed from V and 3 bases from J, the gap between germline ends came to 13 bases. The CDR3, as DNA: TGTGCCTGGAATCCCACAGGGAACTACGAGCAGTACTTC. Protein: CAWNPTGNYEQYF.

In this sample, this clonotype turned up a few times. Relative to the germline gene, one junction end is altered; a read error may explain this. The chain carries TRBV5-1 and TRBJ2-1; maybe TRBD1 (5 bases). Germline-derived CDR1 and CDR2 are SGHRS and YFSETQ. The length of the CDR3 is 13 residues. CDR3 coding DNA: TGCACCAGCACAAGGGGAACGGCCAATGAGCAGTTCTTC. The encoded protein is CTSTRGTANEQFF. Full variable domain (missing parts from reference TRBV5-1 and TRBJ2-1): KAGVTQTPRYLIKTRGQQVTLSCSPISGHRSVSWYQQTPGQGLQFLFEYFSETQRNKGNFPGRFSGRQFSNSRSEMNVSTLELGDSALYLCTSTRGTANEQFFGPGTRLTVL.

There are many counts of this clonotype. The chain has TRBV6-1 and TRBJ1-1, with D possibly being TRBD1 (6 bases). Trimming pared 7 bases from V and 4 bases from J, leaving 19 bases between. The germline V gene encodes CDR1 MNHNS and CDR2 SASEGT. The CDR3 is made up of 15 amino acids. In DNA form, the CDR3 reads TGTGCCAGCAACCCGGGAGTAAAGGGGGGCACTGAAGCTTTCTTT. Translation gives CASNPGVKGGTEAFF.

This clonotype was seen many times. The chain joins TRBV28 to TRBJ2-3, with 10 bases that match TRBD2. The trim removed 4 bases at V and 0 bases at J, leaving 16 bases unmatched. The CDR3 totals 20 residues. CDR1 and CDR2 from the germline V gene are MDHEN and SYDVKM. The CDR3 DNA sequence: TGTGCCAGCAGTTCCGTCACTCTAGCGGGAGAAGTGAGTAGCACAGATACGCAGTATTTT. Protein product: CASSSVTLAGEVSSTDTQYF.

This clonotype has at least ten counts. The V call is TRBV27, the J call TRBJ1-4; 8 bases map to TRBD1. There are 15 residues in the CDR3. Germline loops: CDR1 MNHEY, CDR2 SMNVEV (reference sequence). V shed 5 bases and J 6 bases; nucleotides not matched to a gene: 8. The CDR3 here is CASSPWTGRDEKLFF. CDR3 DNA: TGTGCCAGCAGTCCGTGGACAGGGAGGGATGAAAAACTGTTTTTT.

This rearrangement joins TRBV19 to TRBJ2-1; maybe TRBD1 (6 bases). CDR3 length equals 14 residues. The germline V and J ends were trimmed by 9 bases and 4 bases, with 16 bases remaining between them. Germline assignment: CDR1 LNHDA and CDR2 SQIVND (reference sequence). The CDR3 bases are TGTGCCAGCGAGACAGGTACTTTTTACAATGAGCAGTTCTTC. This gives the protein CASETGTFYNEQFF.

A few counts support this clonotype. The chain carries TRBV4-2 and TRBJ2-2, with 10 bases that match TRBD2. The CDR3 is 18 residues long. V shed 4 bases and J 4 bases; nucleotides not matched to a gene: 12. CDR1 is LGHNA and CDR2 is YNFKEQ in the germline V gene. The CDR3 is CASSPSASGSTGTGELFF. The CDR3 region has the DNA TGTGCCAGCAGCCCCAGCGCTAGCGGGAGTACGGGCACCGGGGAGCTGTTTTTT.

This clonotype occurred many times. The chain carries TRBV7-3 and TRBJ1-1; tentatively, D is TRBD1 (5 bases). This CDR3 contains 14 residues. The germline V gene encodes CDR1 SGHTA and CDR2 FQGTGA. Trimming took 6 bases from V and 9 from J, leaving 20 bases between them. The CDR3 reads CASRLTFLKGQAFF. CDR3 in DNA: TGTGCCAGCAGACTAACCTTCCTTAAGGGGCAAGCTTTCTTT.

The CDR3 sequence is CASSYLGRGAEKLFF. The CDR3 DNA sequence: TGTGCCAGCAGTTACCTCGGCAGGGGAGCGGAAAAACTGTTTTTT. V is TRBV6-2 or TRBV6-3 and J is TRBJ1-4; maybe TRBD1 (6 bases). CDR1 MNHEY and CDR2 SVGEGT come from the germline V gene. This CDR3 spans 15 amino acids. V was shortened by 2 bases and J by 8 bases, with 15 bases between the two germline ends.

This clonotype has at least ten counts. The gene calls are TRBV2 and TRBJ2-6; D tentatively fits TRBD1 or TRBD2 (5 bases each). CDR1 SNHLY and CDR2 FYNNEI come from the germline V gene. The CDR3 length is 15 residues. The V and J ends lost 4 bases and 6 bases respectively, with 13 bases between them. CDR3 sequence: CASSAMGTEANVLTF. The CDR3 DNA follows: TGTGCCAGCAGTGCGATGGGGACCGAGGCCAACGTCCTGACTTTC.

In its sample, this clonotype was seen a few times. V is TRBV18 and J is TRBJ2-5; 8 positions agree with TRBD1. Germline-derived CDR1 and CDR2 are KGHSH and LQKENI. The CDR3 length is 16 residues. Trimming removed 3 bases from V and 2 bases from J; junction bases left unmatched: 8. CDR3 protein: CASSPKQGALQETQYF. The CDR3 coding sequence is TGTGCCAGCTCACCGAAGCAGGGGGCCCTGCAAGAGACCCAGTACTTC.

This clonotype has ten or more counts. The V gene is TRBV28, the J gene TRBJ2-7; TRBD1 aligns across 8 bases. Germline-derived CDR1 and CDR2 are MDHEN and SYDVKM. The CDR3 is made up of 15 amino acids. V was pared by 7 bases and J by 2 bases, with 10 bases of the junction left unmatched. The CDR3 loop is CASTLVTGVTYEQYF. The CDR3 DNA follows: TGTGCCAGCACCCTTGTGACAGGGGTCACCTACGAGCAGTACTTC.

This clonotype was observed at least ten times. The chain has TRBV27 and TRBJ2-2; 11 nucleotides line up with TRBD2. This CDR3 has 15 residues. Germline-derived CDR1 and CDR2 are MNHEY and SMNVEV (reference sequence). The V and J ends lost 2 bases and 6 bases, in that order; junction bases with no gene match: 2. The CDR3 loop is CASSLLAGGSGELFF. The DNA for the CDR3 is TGTGCCAGCAGTTTACTAGCGGGAGGTTCCGGGGAGCTGTTTTTT.

In this sample, this clonotype turned up many times. This chain uses TRBV20-1 with TRBJ2-3; 7 bases line up with TRBD2. The CDR3 is made up of 12 amino acids. CDR1 and CDR2 (germline): DFQATT, SNEGSKA (reference sequence). This chain's CDR3 is CSARGDSDTQYF. The CDR3 nucleotides are TGCAGCGCACGGGGGGATTCAGATACGCAGTATTTT.

At least ten counts were recorded for this clonotype. V and J are TRBV28 and TRBJ2-5; 13 bases are shared with TRBD2. This CDR3 has 14 amino acids. Germline CDR1 reads MDHEN; CDR2 reads SYDVKM. Trimming removed 5 bases from V and 6 bases from J; junction bases left unmatched: 3. CDR3 residues: CASSTSGRVKTQYF. The CDR3 DNA sequence: TGTGCCAGCAGTACTAGCGGGAGGGTGAAGACCCAGTACTTC.

The rearrangement uses TRBV18 and TRBJ2-1; TRBD2 matches 14 bases. Germline V CDR1 and CDR2: KGHSH, LQKENI. J gave up 9 bases and V 9 bases, and 16 bases lay outside the gene matches. The CDR3 has 17 amino acids. The DNA for the CDR3 is TGTGCCAGTCGACCACCTCCGGGACTAGCGGGAGATCTTGAGCAGTTCTTC. Translation: CASRPPPGLAGDLEQFF. Together with reference TRBV18 and TRBJ2-1, the CDR3 gives the full variable domain: NAGVMQNPRHLVRRRGQEARLRCSPMKGHSHVYWYRQLPEEGLKFMVYLQKENIIDESGMPKERFSAEFPKEGPSILRIQQVVRGDSAAYFCASRPPPGLAGDLEQFFGPGTRLTVL.

This clonotype came up many times. This sequence joins TRBV28 and TRBJ1-2; 8 nucleotides align to TRBD1. This CDR3 contains 13 residues. V lost 6 bases and J lost 8; bases outside the gene matches: 8. The germline gives CDR1 MDHEN, CDR2 SYDVKM. The CDR3 coding sequence is TGTGCCAGCAGACCGGACAGGGTTAACGGCTACACCTTC. Its translation: CASRPDRVNGYTF.

The CDR3 sequence is CAWSVGSGARTDEAFF. In DNA, the CDR3 is TGTGCCTGGAGTGTGGGGTCCGGGGCTCGGACAGATGAAGCTTTCTTT. V usage is TRBV30 and J usage is TRBJ1-1; perhaps TRBD1 as D (6 bases). The germline V gene has CDR1 GTSNPN and CDR2 SVGIG (reference sequence). Deletions cut 0 bases from V and 7 bases from J, with 21 bases between. This CDR3 is built from 16 residues.

A few counts support this clonotype. The chain links TRBV30 to TRBJ1-5; D call uncertain. The CDR3 sequence is 13 residues long. Germline-derived CDR1 and CDR2 are GTSNPN and SVGIG (reference sequence). Deletions cut 0 bases from V and 4 bases from J, with 7 bases between. The CDR3 coding sequence is TGTGCCTGGAGTGTACGCGCGAATCAGCCCCAGCATTTT. This sequence encodes CAWSVRANQPQHF.